This T cell receptor (beta chain) originates from a study of blood T cells in healthy people across ages. This CDR3 spans 15 amino acids. V lost 5 bases and J 5 bases, leaving 16 bases between the germline ends. Germline CDR1 DFQATT, CDR2 SNEGSKA (reference sequence). Primers used in a second PCR of roughly 6 to 11 cycles were a sample-barcoded 5' primer and a J-beta primer mix. TCRdb re-derived calls from the 5' RACE reads in MiXCR, one entry per CDR3 protein. The sample records 550,000 to 750,000 distinct CDR3 sequences, under 25% being singletons. The sequence derives from a man in his 70s in good health. The chain employs TRBV20-1 and TRBJ1-6, with D unclear. The sequenced sample consisted of blood. The CDR3 coding sequence is TGCAGTGCTCTCGTCGGCGGTGCGAATAATTCACCCCTCCACTTT. Residues: CSALVGGANNSPLHF.